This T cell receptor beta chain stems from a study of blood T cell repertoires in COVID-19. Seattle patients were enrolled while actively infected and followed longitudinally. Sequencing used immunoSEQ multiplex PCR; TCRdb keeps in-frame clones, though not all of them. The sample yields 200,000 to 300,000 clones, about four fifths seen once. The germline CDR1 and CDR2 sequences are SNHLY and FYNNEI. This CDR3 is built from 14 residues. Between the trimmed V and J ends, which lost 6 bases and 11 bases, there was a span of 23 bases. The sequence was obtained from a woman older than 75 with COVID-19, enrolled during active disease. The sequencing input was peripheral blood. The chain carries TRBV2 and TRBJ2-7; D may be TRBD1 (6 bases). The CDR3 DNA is TGTGCCAGCAGATCCGGGACAAGGCTTTCTCAAGAGTACTTC. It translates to CASRSGTRLSQEYF.